The next 31 T cell receptor beta chains were all read from a single sample in a study of tumor-infiltrating lymphocytes in primary liver carcinoma. Priming with a constant-region primer yielded TCR beta cDNA from about 480 ng total RNA. Generation of the TCR beta libraries relied on three nested multiplex PCR rounds using slightly modified ARM-PCR. Both of the initial two PCR rounds ran for approximately 11 cycles and employed TRBV1-TRBV30 forward primers alongside a C-beta reverse primer. MiXCR, applied by TCRdb to the multiplex PCR reads, yields one record per CDR3 protein. The sample consists of about 180,000 distinct CDR3 sequences, roughly three fifths of them appearing once. Unsorted whole blood yielded the blood RNA, and germline DNA was also extracted. Material: peripheral blood. These receptor sequences come from a man in his forties or fifties with primary liver carcinoma and hepatitis B virus infection.

This clonotype was detected only a few times. This rearrangement joins TRBV6-6 to TRBJ1-1, with D hard to call. Germline-derived CDR1 and CDR2 are MNHNY and SVGAGI (reference sequence). The CDR3 extends over 13 amino acids. Trimming left V 2 bases short and J 4 bases short, with 8 bases between. The CDR3 loop reads CASSYQYGTEAFF. The CDR3 DNA follows: TGTGCCAGCAGTTACCAATACGGCACTGAAGCTTTCTTT.

Turning to this clonotype: A read error is possible here, since a much larger clone lies one base away. The CDR3 DNA is TGTGCCTGCAGCTTTGTCCTAGCGGGAGGCGAGACCCAGTACTTC. It codes for CACSFVLAGGETQYF. The J gene is TRBJ2-7, the V gene TRBV11-2; 11 bases align to TRBD2. The J call may not be correct, given that the DNA end is closer to TRBJ2-5. This CDR3 is 15 amino acids long. The germline V gene encodes CDR1 SGHAT and CDR2 FQNNGV.

The V call is TRBV28, the J call TRBJ2-7; TRBD1 aligns across 10 bases. Unmatched junction bases numbered 8, after V lost 3 bases and J lost 6 bases. CDR1 is MDHEN, CDR2 SYDVKM, per germline. This CDR3 has 15 amino acids. CDR3 loop: CASSFWGQGNVEQYF. In DNA, the CDR3 is TGTGCCAGCAGTTTTTGGGGACAGGGGAACGTCGAGCAGTACTTC.

The V and J genes are TRBV11-2 and TRBJ2-7, with D possibly being TRBD1 or TRBD2 (5 bases each). V lost 5 bases to trimming and J lost 7 bases, with 12 bases between them. Looked up from germline, CDR1 is SGHAT and CDR2 is FQNNGV. The CDR3 contains 12 residues. The CDR3 sequence: CASSPPGREQYF. CDR3 bases: TGTGCCAGCAGCCCCCCGGGGCGTGAGCAGTACTTC.

The J gene is TRBJ1-1, the V gene TRBV14; maybe TRBD1 (5 bases). V was pared by 2 bases and J by 0 bases, with 10 bases between. CDR1 is SGHDN and CDR2 is FVKESK in the germline V gene. CDR3 size: 15 residues. CDR3 sequence: CASSQLGVMNTEAFF. The CDR3 nucleotides read TGTGCCAGCAGCCAATTAGGGGTCATGAACACTGAAGCTTTCTTT.

Many counts were recorded for this clonotype. CDR3 bases: TGTGCCTGGAGTCTTGGATCTAACTATGGCTACACCTTC. This gives the protein CAWSLGSNYGYTF. The chain joins TRBV30 to TRBJ1-2, with D unresolved. CDR3 length: 13 residues. Trimming removed 2 bases from V and 0 bases from J, with 7 bases in between. Looked up from germline, CDR1 is GTSNPN and CDR2 is SVGIG (reference sequence).

In regard to this clonotype: Sequence at one end of the junction differs from germline and may be a read error. The chain employs TRBV12-3 or TRBV12-4 and TRBJ2-1, with D uncertain. This CDR3 region has 13 residues. The CDR3 sequence is CASSSEFIPEQSF. The CDR3 DNA follows: TGTGCCAGCAGTTCCGAATTTATCCCGGAGCAGTCCTTC.

The V gene is TRBV5-4, the J gene TRBJ2-6, with 8 bases identical to TRBD1. The CDR3 sequence is 18 residues long. With V trimmed by 2 bases and J by 0 bases, 7 bases remained unmatched. Per germline, CDR1 SGHNT and CDR2 YYREEE (reference sequence). The CDR3 is CASSLPGTGSSGANVLTF. CDR3 DNA sequence: TGTGCCAGCAGCTTACCCGGGACAGGTTCCTCTGGGGCCAACGTCCTGACTTTC. Looking up the rest from reference TRBV5-4 and TRBJ2-6 gives the full variable domain: ETGVTQSPTHLIKTRGQQVTLRCSSQSGHNTVSWYQQALGQGPQFIFQYYREEENGRGNFPPRFSGLQFPNYSSELNVNALELDDSALYLCASSLPGTGSSGANVLTFGAGSRLTVL.

Comment on this clonotype: The germline gene is not matched at one end of the junction; a read error may be the cause. This rearrangement joins TRBV11-2 to TRBJ2-7; D uncertain. Germline assignment: CDR1 SGHAT and CDR2 FQNNGV. CDR3 size: 14 residues. Here the CDR3 DNA reads TGCGCCGGCAGCTTAACTGACGGATCCTACGAGCAGTACTTC. Translation: CAGSLTDGSYEQYF. The full variable domain, rest sourced from reference TRBV11-2 and TRBJ2-7, is EAGVAQSPRYKIIEKRQSVAFWCNPISGHATLYWYQQILGQGPKLLIQFQNNGVVDDSQLPKDRFSAERLKGVDSTLKIQPAKLEDSAVYLCAGSLTDGSYEQYFGPGTRLTVT.

This clonotype was seen more than once but under ten times. The chain employs TRBV4-2 and TRBJ1-3, with D tentatively TRBD1 (5 bases). The CDR3 covers 13 residues. The germline gives CDR1 LGHNA, CDR2 YNFKEQ. Trimming pared 4 bases from V and 4 bases from J, leaving 8 bases between. The CDR3 is CASSLDRGNTIYF. Written as DNA, the CDR3 is TGTGCCAGCAGCCTTGACAGAGGAAACACCATATATTTT.

The chain is built from TRBV11-2 and TRBJ1-4, with unresolved D. Germline V gene data show CDR1 as SGHAT and CDR2 as FQNNGV. This CDR3 contains 18 residues. Deletions cut 1 base from V and 1 base from J, with 16 bases between. This chain's CDR3 is CASSLGRAERRTNEKLFF. The CDR3 DNA follows: TGTGCCAGCAGCTTAGGACGGGCGGAGAGGAGAACTAATGAAAAACTGTTTTTT. The full variable domain, completed using reference TRBV11-2 and TRBJ1-4, is EAGVAQSPRYKIIEKRQSVAFWCNPISGHATLYWYQQILGQGPKLLIQFQNNGVVDDSQLPKDRFSAERLKGVDSTLKIQPAKLEDSAVYLCASSLGRAERRTNEKLFFGSGTQLSVL.

This clonotype was detected once. The CDR3 nucleotides are TGCAGCGTTGGGGGGCAGGGGCCGAGATCCAACTATGGCTACACCTTC. This translates into CSVGGQGPRSNYGYTF. V is TRBV29-1 and J is TRBJ1-2; possible D gene TRBD1, 6 bases. Trimming removed 4 bases at V and 2 bases at J, with 20 bases between. The CDR3 loop spans 16 amino acids. Looked up from germline, CDR1 is SQVTM and CDR2 is ANQGSEA.

This sequence joins TRBV29-1 and TRBJ2-5; D assignment may be TRBD1 or TRBD2 (5 bases each). The CDR3 is 19 residues long. Germline V gives CDR1 SQVTM, CDR2 ANQGSEA. Between the trimmed V and J ends, which lost 5 bases and 13 bases, there was a span of 41 bases. The CDR3 DNA reads TGCAGCGTTAATGGTGTCAGGGCCCAGCCGGGACCGGGCCGAAATGCCCTGTACTTC. It codes for CSVNGVRAQPGPGRNALYF.

The chain recombines TRBV12-3 or TRBV12-4 with TRBJ1-1, with D uncertain. V lost 7 bases and J 0 bases, leaving 9 bases between the germline ends. The CDR3 has 13 amino acids. The CDR3 DNA reads TGTGCCAGCAATACTACGGTGAACACTGAAGCTTTCTTT. It translates to CASNTTVNTEAFF.

This clonotype was observed a handful of times. The chain employs TRBV10-3 and TRBJ2-2, with D maybe TRBD1 (5 bases). The CDR3 is 12 amino acids. Germline lookup yields CDR1 ENHRY and CDR2 SYGVKD. V was trimmed by 9 bases and J by 2 bases, leaving 7 bases between them. CDR3 bases: TGTGCCATGCAGGGAAACACCGGGGAGCTGTTTTTT. Translation: CAMQGNTGELFF.

This sequence joins TRBV4-2 and TRBJ2-7; D may be TRBD1 or TRBD2 (5 bases each). CDR1 LGHNA and CDR2 YNFKEQ come from the germline V gene. The CDR3 is 15 amino acids. Trimming shortened V by 2 bases and J by 6 bases, and 17 bases separated the two germline ends. The CDR3 DNA sequence: TGTGCCAGCAGCCAACCCGGGACCGCAGTTAGCGAGCAGTACTTC. It codes for CASSQPGTAVSEQYF.

The table lists this clonotype with a count of one. Since the CDR3 does not end with the conserved phenylalanine or tryptophan, this likely comes from a read error. J is TRBJ2-3 and V is TRBV29-1; 12 bases match TRBD1. J lost 6 bases, V lost 4 bases, and 2 bases had no gene match. The germline V gene has CDR1 SQVTM and CDR2 ANQGSEA. CDR3 size: 13 residues. The chain's CDR3 is CSVGDRGRDTQYC. DNA of the CDR3: TGCAGCGTTGGGGACAGGGGGCGTGATACGCAGTATTGT.

This clonotype appeared many times. CDR3 in DNA: TGCAGCGTAGGGAGCAACGAGCAGTACTTC. Translating it yields CSVGSNEQYF. The J gene is TRBJ2-7, the V gene TRBV29-1; tentative D call: TRBD2 (5 bases). Germline lookup yields CDR1 SQVTM and CDR2 ANQGSEA. CDR3 length: 10 residues. The V and J ends lost 6 bases and 5 bases respectively, with 8 bases between them.

CDR3 protein: CASSPSASQTGELFF. The CDR3, as DNA: TGCGCCAGCAGCCCGTCCGCTAGTCAGACCGGGGAGCTGTTTTTT. The rearrangement uses TRBV5-1 and TRBJ2-2; D gene uncertain. The CDR3 has 15 amino acids. Trimming removed 4 bases from V and 5 bases from J, with 15 bases in between. The V gene's germline CDR1 is SGHRS and CDR2 YFSETQ.

The J gene is TRBJ2-5, the V gene TRBV5-1; tentatively, D is TRBD1 (5 bases). CDR3 length: 14 amino acids. Germline V gives CDR1 SGHRS, CDR2 YFSETQ. V shed 4 bases and J shed 4 bases, with 14 bases lying between them. CDR3 amino acids: CASSLDTFRETQYF. The CDR3 DNA reads as TGCGCCAGCAGCCTGGACACTTTCCGAGAGACCCAGTACTTC.

The rearrangement joins TRBV6-1 to TRBJ2-2; D is perhaps TRBD1 (5 bases). Trimming pared 3 bases from V and 0 bases from J, leaving 14 bases between. This CDR3 has 17 residues. Germline CDR1 and CDR2: MNHNS and SASEGT. The CDR3 sequence: CASSEFPAGPNTGELFF. In DNA form, the CDR3 reads TGTGCCAGCAGTGAGTTTCCAGCAGGGCCGAACACCGGGGAGCTGTTTTTT.

This clonotype appeared a single time. The junction differs from germline at one of its ends, possibly a read error. The chain combines TRBV11-2 with TRBJ2-7; D may be TRBD1 (5 bases). Germline V gene data show CDR1 as SGHAT and CDR2 as FQNNGV. The CDR3 runs 14 residues. The CDR3 sequence: CTSSLSGYTYEQYF. CDR3 coding DNA: TGTACCAGCAGCCTGTCAGGGTATACCTACGAGCAGTACTTC.

This clonotype was found many times. The J gene is TRBJ2-1, the V gene TRBV4-1; possible D gene TRBD2, 5 bases. The ends were cut back, 4 bases at V and 5 bases at J, with 24 bases in the middle. Germline V lookup: CDR1 MGHRA, CDR2 YSYEKL. The CDR3 runs 18 residues. This CDR3 reads CASSRKALGDRRDNEQFF. The CDR3 DNA reads as TGCGCCAGCAGCCGAAAGGCCTTGGGAGACCGACGGGACAATGAGCAGTTCTTC.

About this clonotype itself: A read error may produce the germline difference seen at one junction end. The rearrangement uses TRBV6-5 and TRBJ1-6; 7 bases fit TRBD1. Looked up from germline, CDR1 is MNHEY and CDR2 is SVGAGI. The CDR3 covers 16 residues. CDR3: CANSSFDREVNSALHF. In DNA, the CDR3 is TGTGCCAACAGTTCCTTCGACAGGGAAGTTAATTCAGCCCTCCACTTT.

The rearrangement joins TRBV28 to TRBJ2-1; 7 bases line up with TRBD2. The V and J ends lost 2 bases and 4 bases, in that order; junction bases with no gene match: 5. This CDR3 region has 15 residues. In germline, CDR1 is MDHEN, CDR2 SYDVKM. The CDR3 nucleotides are TGTGCCAGCAGTTTAAGCGGGGAAGCGTACAATGAGCAGTTCTTC. Residues: CASSLSGEAYNEQFF.

This clonotype came up many times. CDR3 protein: CSVDGQGRGEAFF. In nucleotides, the CDR3 is TGCAGCGTTGATGGCCAGGGACGGGGTGAAGCTTTCTTT. V usage is TRBV29-1 and J usage is TRBJ1-1, with D possibly matching TRBD1 (5 bases). CDR3 length equals 13 residues. The germline V gene has CDR1 SQVTM and CDR2 ANQGSEA. With 3 bases removed from V and 7 bases from J, the gap between germline ends came to 15 bases. The full variable domain, rest sourced from reference TRBV29-1 and TRBJ1-1, is SAVISQKPSRDICQRGTSLTIQCQVDSQVTMMFWYRQQPGQSLTLIATANQGSEATYESGFVIDKFPISRPNLTFSTLTVSNMSPEDSSIYLCSVDGQGRGEAFFGQGTRLTVV.

This clonotype occurred once. A much larger clone is a single base away; this may be a read error. The conserved final phenylalanine or tryptophan is absent from the CDR3, which likely points to a read error. The rearrangement links TRBV29-1 to TRBJ2-1, with TRBD2 as a possible D gene (6 bases). The CDR3 runs to 14 residues. The germline V gene has CDR1 SQVTM and CDR2 ANQGSEA. The V gene lost 2 bases and the J gene lost 7 bases, with 15 bases spanning the gap. The CDR3 is CSVEPTSRLNEQFL. DNA of the CDR3: TGCAGCGTTGAACCAACTAGCCGCTTAAATGAGCAGTTCTTA.

To note about this clonotype: A read error may produce the germline difference seen at one junction end. The chain recombines TRBV12-3 or TRBV12-4 with TRBJ2-1, with D possibly being TRBD1 (6 bases). The CDR3 runs 16 residues. For the CDR3, the DNA is TGTGCCAGCACCTCCAGGGGTAGAGGCTCCTATAATGAGCAGTTCTTC. This sequence encodes CASTSRGRGSYNEQFF.

This chain uses TRBV25-1 with TRBJ1-2; 8 positions agree with TRBD1. Germline CDR1 MGHDK, CDR2 SYGVNS. The CDR3 totals 14 residues. V was clipped by 4 bases and J by 5 bases; unmatched bases: 6. The CDR3 DNA reads TGTGCCAGCAGTGTATCTGACAGGGGATATGGCTACACCTTC. It is translated as CASSVSDRGYGYTF.

On this clonotype: This sequence may be a read error, since a much larger clone differs from it by one base. This chain joins TRBV29-1 and TRBJ2-1; no clear D. The length of the CDR3 is 10 residues. V was pared by 8 bases and J by 1 base, with 3 bases between. Germline assignment: CDR1 SQVTM and CDR2 ANQGSEA. The CDR3 region has the DNA TGCAGCCGATCCTACAATGAGCAGTTCTTC. It encodes CSRSYNEQFF.

This clonotype has just a few counts. This rearrangement joins TRBV12-3 or TRBV12-4 to TRBJ2-3; D gene unclear. This CDR3 has 13 residues. The germline V and J ends were trimmed by 4 bases and 6 bases, with 11 bases remaining between them. Written as DNA, the CDR3 is TGTGCCAGCAGTTCGGACCCGCGTGATACGCAGTATTTT. Its translation is CASSSDPRDTQYF.